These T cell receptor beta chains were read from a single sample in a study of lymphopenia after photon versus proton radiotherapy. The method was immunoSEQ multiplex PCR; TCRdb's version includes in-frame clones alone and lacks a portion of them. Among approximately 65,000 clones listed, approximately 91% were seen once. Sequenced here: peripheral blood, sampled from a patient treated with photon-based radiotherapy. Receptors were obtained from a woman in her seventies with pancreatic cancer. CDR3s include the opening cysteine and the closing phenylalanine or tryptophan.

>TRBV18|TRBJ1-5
CASSTGQNSNQPQHF
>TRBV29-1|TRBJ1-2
CSVAETVQNYGYTF
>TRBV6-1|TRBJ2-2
CASSASGQQNTGELFF
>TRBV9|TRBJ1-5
CASSVGGDYNQPQHF
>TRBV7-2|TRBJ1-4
CASSLASGEKLFF
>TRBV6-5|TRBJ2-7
CASSYSPGLAGAEQYF
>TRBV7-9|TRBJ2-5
CASSTMGLTGGETQYF
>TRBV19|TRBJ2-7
CASSIRGVSNEQYF
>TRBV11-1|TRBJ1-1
CASSFSGTFTRDTEAFF
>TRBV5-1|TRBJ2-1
CASSLASSDGEQFF
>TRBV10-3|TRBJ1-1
CAITERGGFTEAFF
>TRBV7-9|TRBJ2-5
CASSNQETQYF
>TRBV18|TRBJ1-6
CASTQGAINSPLHF
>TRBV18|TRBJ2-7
CASSYTGYEQYF
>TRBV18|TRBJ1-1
CASSGQGRGSEAFF
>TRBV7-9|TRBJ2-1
CASSFYRGNEQFF
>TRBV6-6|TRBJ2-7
CASSGTSGRHEQYF
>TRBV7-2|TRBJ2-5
CASSLVRDQETQYF
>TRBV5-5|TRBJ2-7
CASSGKGAYEQYF
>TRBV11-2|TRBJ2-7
CASSSLINSYEQYF
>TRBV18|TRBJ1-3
CASSPGVPLGAGNTIYF
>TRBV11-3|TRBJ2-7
CASSSGLAGDSQYF
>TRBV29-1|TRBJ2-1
CSAGLAGGRGEQFF
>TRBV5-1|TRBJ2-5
CASSLAGLAGVGETQYF
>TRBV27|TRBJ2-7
CASTQVSSYEQYF